What follows are 24 T cell receptor beta chains derived from one specimen sequenced in a study of CD8+ T cells in alopecia areata. RNA, once extracted, was reverse transcribed into cDNA for use as the sequencing template. The protocol was immunoSEQ multiplex PCR, while the TCRdb copy is restricted to in-frame clones and leaves out a portion. The data show tens of thousands of clones, over 25% seen once. Noted treatment: oral pan-JAK inhibitor, 5-10 mg twice daily. Sequenced here: CD8+ T cells sorted from blood, sampled at week 4, from a patient treated with tofacitinib. The receptors originated from a human donor with alopecia areata.

This sequence joins TRBV25-1 and TRBJ1-5; 7 positions match TRBD1. This CDR3 spans 14 amino acids. The J segment lost 1 base and the V segment lost 3 bases, leaving 0 bases of the junction unmatched. Germline CDR1 MGHDK, CDR2 SYGVNS. CDR3 DNA sequence: TGTGCCAGCAGTGAGGGACAGAGCAATCAGCCCCAGCATTTT. Translating it yields CASSEGQSNQPQHF. The whole variable domain, remainder taken from reference TRBV25-1 and TRBJ1-5, is EADIYQTPRYLVIGTGKKITLECSQTMGHDKMYWYQQDPGMELHLIHYSYGVNSTEKGDLSSESTVSRIRTEHFPLTLESARPSHTSQYLCASSEGQSNQPQHFGDGTRLSIL.

The chain employs TRBV29-1 and TRBJ2-5, with a weak D call TRBD1 (6 bases). Trimming cost V 5 bases and J 0 bases, with 19 bases left between them. The germline V gene encodes CDR1 SQVTM and CDR2 ANQGSEA. This CDR3 comprises 16 residues. In nucleotides, the CDR3 is TGCAGCGTTTCCCGAAACAGGGAACCCGACCAAGAGACCCAGTACTTC. It encodes CSVSRNREPDQETQYF.

The chain carries TRBV6-5 and TRBJ2-1; the D is unclear. The CDR3 consists of 15 residues. CDR1 and CDR2 from the germline V gene are MNHEY and SVGAGI. V lost 5 bases and J lost 0, with 11 bases in between. CDR3 region: CASSLTVSSYNEQFF. In DNA, the CDR3 is TGTGCCAGCAGTCTAACGGTGAGCTCCTACAATGAGCAGTTCTTC.

This clone has a handful of counts. The chain has TRBV29-1 and TRBJ1-2, with a tentative D call TRBD1 (6 bases). Trimming cost V 7 bases and J 10 bases, with 10 bases left between them. The CDR3 covers 9 residues. CDR1 is SQVTM and CDR2 is ANQGSEA in the germline V gene. The CDR3: CSDHRDYTF. CDR3 nucleotide sequence: TGCAGCGACCACAGGGACTACACCTTC.

The sample holds a few counts of this clone. The chain is built from TRBV29-1 and TRBJ2-7; D gene ambiguous. CDR1 SQVTM and CDR2 ANQGSEA come from the germline V gene. The length of the CDR3 is 13 residues. Trimming removed 7 bases from V and 4 bases from J, with 17 bases in between. The DNA of the CDR3 is TGCAGCGGGCAAATCGAGCCGGATTACGAGCAGTACTTC. It codes for CSGQIEPDYEQYF.

This clone was counted a few times. The chain has TRBV29-1 and TRBJ1-2; 8 bases line up with TRBD1. The CDR3 is 13 residues long. Per germline, CDR1 SQVTM and CDR2 ANQGSEA. Germline trimming cut 4 bases from V and 4 bases from J; bases unmatched to any gene: 5. CDR3 coding DNA: TGCAGCGTTGGAAACCAGGGGGCCTATGGCTACACCTTC. Its translation: CSVGNQGAYGYTF.

V is TRBV29-1 and J is TRBJ2-5; possibly TRBD1 for D (5 bases). V was shortened by 6 bases and J by 2 bases, with 13 bases between the two germline ends. The germline V gene encodes CDR1 SQVTM and CDR2 ANQGSEA. The CDR3 loop spans 13 amino acids. The DNA for the CDR3 is TGCAGCGTCCTACGACAGTTACAAGAGACCCAGTACTTC. The encoded protein is CSVLRQLQETQYF.

The chain carries TRBV5-1 and TRBJ2-1; possibly TRBD2 for D (7 bases). V lost 2 bases, J lost 4 bases, and 16 bases lay in between. This CDR3 has 16 residues. Germline CDR1 SGHRS, CDR2 YFSETQ. The CDR3 protein is CASSFSGGGSYNEQFF. DNA of the CDR3: TGCGCCAGCAGCTTCTCCGGCGGGGGCTCTTACAATGAGCAGTTCTTC.

The chain recombines TRBV29-1 with TRBJ2-7, with 7 bases fitting TRBD2. Germline loops: CDR1 SQVTM, CDR2 ANQGSEA. With V trimmed by 6 bases and J by 7 bases, 6 bases remained unmatched. The CDR3 has 11 amino acids. The chain's CDR3 is CSVGSGGEQYF. The CDR3 coding sequence is TGCAGCGTCGGGTCGGGGGGAGAGCAGTACTTC.

This chain uses TRBV9 with TRBJ2-7, with D possibly TRBD1 on 6 matching bases. The CDR3 runs 14 residues. Germline-derived CDR1 and CDR2 are SGDLS and YYNGEE. V lost 3 bases and J 2 bases, leaving 12 bases between the germline ends. CDR3 region: CASSGGQTTYEQYF. CDR3 in DNA: TGTGCCAGCAGCGGAGGACAGACCACCTACGAGCAGTACTTC.

The CDR3: CASSEALAGEPQHF. DNA for the CDR3: TGTGCCAGCAGTGAAGCGCTGGCGGGAGAGCCCCAGCATTTT. The chain uses TRBV2 and TRBJ1-5, with D unresolved. This CDR3 contains 14 residues. V shed 0 bases and J shed 8 bases, with 11 bases lying between them. Per germline, CDR1 SNHLY and CDR2 FYNNEI.

The rearrangement links TRBV6-6 to TRBJ2-7; 9 bases line up with TRBD2. There are 14 residues in the CDR3. CDR1 MNHNY and CDR2 SVGAGI come from the germline V gene (reference sequence). With V trimmed by 2 bases and J by 6 bases, 5 bases remained unmatched. In DNA, the CDR3 is TGTGCCAGCAGTTACATGGCGGGAGGGCGCGAGCAGTACTTC. Protein sequence: CASSYMAGGREQYF.

This clone has just a few counts. The rearrangement joins TRBV7-9 to TRBJ2-7, with 9 bases matching TRBD2. J was trimmed by 0 bases and V by 5 bases; bases with no gene match: 14. The CDR3 is 18 residues long. CDR1 and CDR2 (germline): SEHNR, FQNEAQ (reference sequence). CDR3 bases: TGTGCCAGCAGCCCCTCGGCGGTGACTAGCGGCATCTCCTACGAGCAGTACTTC. Translated: CASSPSAVTSGISYEQYF.

This rearrangement joins TRBV9 to TRBJ2-5; no firm D call. From germline, CDR1 is SGDLS and CDR2 YYNGEE. The CDR3 sequence is 14 residues long. Trimming took 3 bases from V and 0 from J, leaving 9 bases between them. The CDR3 region has the DNA TGTGCCAGCAGCGGAACAGCGTACCAAGAGACCCAGTACTTC. It encodes CASSGTAYQETQYF.

The rearrangement links TRBV29-1 to TRBJ2-7; 9 positions match TRBD2. The CDR3 has 15 residues. Germline loops: CDR1 SQVTM, CDR2 ANQGSEA. Trimming cost V 0 bases and J 4 bases; bases outside gene matches: 7. Written as DNA, the CDR3 is TGCAGCGTTGAAGATCTGCGGGAGGGCCGGTACGAGCAGTACTTC. This encodes CSVEDLREGRYEQYF.

The chain carries TRBV5-6 and TRBJ1-5; perhaps TRBD1 as D (5 bases). The CDR3 is made up of 14 amino acids. V was clipped by 2 bases and J by 6 bases, with 12 bases between them. CDR1 is SGHDT, CDR2 YYEEEE, per germline. CDR3 protein: CASSLGQGGQPQHF. The CDR3 bases are TGTGCCAGCAGCTTAGGGCAGGGCGGTCAGCCCCAGCATTTT. Combining the CDR3 with reference TRBV5-6 and TRBJ1-5 gives the whole variable domain DAGVTQSPTHLIKTRGQQVTLRCSPKSGHDTVSWYQQALGQGPQFIFQYYEEEERQRGNFPDRFSGHQFPNYSSELNVNALLLGDSALYLCASSLGQGGQPQHFGDGTRLSIL.

This sequence joins TRBV29-1 and TRBJ2-7; D gene uncertain. Germline assignment: CDR1 SQVTM and CDR2 ANQGSEA. Trimming stripped 3 bases from V and 3 bases from J, with 9 bases between. The CDR3 spans 12 residues. CDR3 sequence: CSVDSLLYEQYF. CDR3 nucleotides: TGCAGCGTTGACAGTCTTCTCTACGAGCAGTACTTC.

The chain links TRBV29-1 to TRBJ1-3; 8 nucleotides align to TRBD1. Germline trimming cut 6 bases from V and 2 bases from J; bases unmatched to any gene: 9. Germline V gene lookup returns CDR1 SQVTM and CDR2 ANQGSEA. The CDR3 extends over 15 amino acids. This CDR3 is CSVISGQGPGNTIYF. CDR3 bases: TGCAGCGTCATCTCCGGACAGGGCCCTGGAAACACCATATATTTT.

Only a few counts were recorded for this clone. V gene TRBV9 combines with J gene TRBJ1-1; TRBD1 is a possible D gene (6 bases). V dropped 4 bases and J dropped 0 bases, with 19 bases sitting between them. The CDR3 length is 17 residues. Germline-derived CDR1 and CDR2 are SGDLS and YYNGEE. CDR3 DNA: TGTGCCAGCAGCACCCCCCCGGGGGCTGTTTTGAACACTGAAGCTTTCTTT. Translation gives CASSTPPGAVLNTEAFF.

In this sample, this clone turned up a few times. The CDR3 loop reads CSVFQGGYGYTF. In nucleotides, the CDR3 is TGCAGCGTTTTCCAGGGGGGCTATGGCTACACCTTC. This chain uses TRBV29-1 with TRBJ1-2; 7 positions match TRBD1. Germline V lookup: CDR1 SQVTM, CDR2 ANQGSEA. V shed 5 bases and J 4 bases; nucleotides not matched to a gene: 4. This CDR3 is built from 12 residues.

This rearrangement joins TRBV9 to TRBJ2-7; TRBD1 matches at 9 bases. This CDR3 contains 14 residues. Per germline, CDR1 SGDLS and CDR2 YYNGEE. V lost 4 bases and J lost 4; bases outside the gene matches: 6. CDR3 sequence reads: CASSPGTGQYEQYF. The DNA of the CDR3 is TGTGCCAGCAGCCCGGGGACAGGGCAGTACGAGCAGTACTTC.

This clone has a handful of counts. The genes are TRBV29-1 and TRBJ2-7; the D gene could be TRBD1 or TRBD2 (5 bases each). CDR3 length: 14 residues. Germline assignment: CDR1 SQVTM and CDR2 ANQGSEA. The V gene lost 6 bases and the J gene lost 1 base, with 16 bases spanning the gap. CDR3: CSVLRDLSSYEQYF. For the CDR3, the DNA is TGCAGCGTGCTTCGGGACCTCTCATCCTACGAGCAGTACTTC.

With respect to this clone: It is likely a read error: a sequence one base away is far more abundant. This chain uses TRBV4-2 with TRBJ1-5; unclear D gene. Trimming stripped 0 bases from V and 0 bases from J, with 6 bases between. CDR1 and CDR2 (germline): LGHNA, YNFKEQ. The CDR3 is made up of 15 amino acids. CDR3 coding DNA: TGTGCCAGCAGCCAAGAGGGGAATAGCAATCAGCCCCAGCATTTT. Translating gives CASSQEGNSNQPQHF.

This clone showed up just a few times. This chain uses TRBV15 with TRBJ2-1; the match to TRBD2 covers 12 bases. The CDR3 extends over 16 amino acids. V gave up 4 bases and J gave up 9 bases; unmatched junction bases: 10. CDR1 LNHNV and CDR2 YYDKDF come from the germline V gene (reference sequence). CDR3 DNA: TGTGCCACCAGCACTAGCGGGAGGGCCTTAATCAGTGAGCAGTTCTTC. Translation: CATSTSGRALISEQFF. Full variable domain (missing parts from reference TRBV15 and TRBJ2-1): DAMVIQNPRYQVTQFGKPVTLSCSQTLNHNVMYWYQQKSSQAPKLLFHYYDKDFNNEADTPDNFQSRRPNTSFCFLDIRSPGLGDTAMYLCATSTSGRALISEQFFGPGTRLTVL.